Included here is one T cell receptor (beta chain) sequence, with context. Its antigen is not identified. The data stem from a study of vaccination effects on CD4 cells after COVID-19. Under the ViraFEST assay, PBMC were stimulated with viral peptide pools so that antigen-specific CD4+ T cells expanded. Sequencing was performed afterwards. Having been cultured for roughly 9 days, the cells underwent CD4+ T cell isolation. Nucleocapsid antibodies stayed negative before and after vaccination, showing no earlier SARS-CoV-2 infection. Half-medium replacement with IL-2 medium occurred on days 3 and 7. The germline CDR1 and CDR2 sequences are SGHRS and YFSETQ. CDR3 length: 14 residues. V was trimmed by 0 bases and J by 2 bases, leaving 8 bases between them. TCRdb keeps only in-frame clones here, not all; method: immunoSEQ multiplex PCR. The repertoire holds tens of thousands of clones, with around 77% as singletons.

The clonotype comes from a human donor who received a COVID-19 vaccine. Material: CD4+ T cells from PBMCs cultured with HCoV-NL63 spike peptides, obtained before COVID-19 vaccination. The chain carries TRBV5-1 and TRBJ2-5, with a tentative D call TRBD1 (5 bases). The DNA of the CDR3 is TGCGCCAGCAGCTTGGCAGGGAATCAAGAGACCCAGTACTTC. Translation gives CASSLAGNQETQYF.